The TCR beta chain under discussion was sequenced for a study of T-cell memory formation after mild COVID-19. Germline V gene lookup returns CDR1 MNHEY and CDR2 SMNVEV (reference sequence). The CDR3 length is 15 residues. The trim removed 6 bases at V and 6 bases at J, leaving 8 bases unmatched. MiXCR, run by TCRdb on the 5' RACE reads, gives a single entry per CDR3 protein. This table has roughly 510,000 distinct CDR3 sequences, roughly 17% appearing once. The clonotype comes from an adult woman who had mild COVID-19 (a few samples of this study predate the infection). Cell type and time point are not known. The sequencing sample was made of PBMCs or a T cell subset sorted from them (not recorded which). The V gene is TRBV27, the J gene TRBJ2-1, with TRBD2 matching 10 bases. CDR3 protein: CASSLTSGNFNEQFF. The CDR3 DNA reads as TGTGCCAGCAGCCTAACTAGCGGGAATTTCAATGAGCAGTTCTTC.